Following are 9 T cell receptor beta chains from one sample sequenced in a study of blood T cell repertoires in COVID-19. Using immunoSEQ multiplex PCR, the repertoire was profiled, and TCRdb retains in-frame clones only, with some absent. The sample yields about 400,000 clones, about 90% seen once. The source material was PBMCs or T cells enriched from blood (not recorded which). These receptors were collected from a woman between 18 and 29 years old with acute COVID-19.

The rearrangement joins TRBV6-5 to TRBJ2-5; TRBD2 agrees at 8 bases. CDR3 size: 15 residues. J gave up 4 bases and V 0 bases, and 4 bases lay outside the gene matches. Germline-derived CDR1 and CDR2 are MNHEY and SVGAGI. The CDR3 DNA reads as TGTGCCAGCAGTTACTCGATGGCGGGAGGAGAGACCCAGTACTTC. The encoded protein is CASSYSMAGGETQYF.

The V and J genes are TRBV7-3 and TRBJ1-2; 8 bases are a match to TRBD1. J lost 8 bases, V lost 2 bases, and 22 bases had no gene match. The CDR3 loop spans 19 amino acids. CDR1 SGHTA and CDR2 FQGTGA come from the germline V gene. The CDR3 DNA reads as TGTGCCAGCAGCTTAGTGTGTCAAAAGATGGGACAGGTGCTCCACGGCTACACCTTC. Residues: CASSLVCQKMGQVLHGYTF. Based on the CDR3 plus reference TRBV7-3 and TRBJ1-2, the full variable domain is GAGVSQTPSNKVTEKGKYVELRCDPISGHTALYWYRQSLGQGPEFLIYFQGTGAADDSGLPNDRFFAVRPEGSVSTLKIQRTERGDSAVYLCASSLVCQKMGQVLHGYTFGSGTRLTVV.

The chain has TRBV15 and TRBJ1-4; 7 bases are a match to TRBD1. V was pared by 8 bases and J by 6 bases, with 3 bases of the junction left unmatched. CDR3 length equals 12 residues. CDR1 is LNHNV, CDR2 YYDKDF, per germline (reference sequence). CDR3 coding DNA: TGTGCCACCGTGGGGACAGATGAAAAACTGTTTTTT. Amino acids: CATVGTDEKLFF. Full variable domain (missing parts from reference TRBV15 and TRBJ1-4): DAMVIQNPRYQVTQFGKPVTLSCSQTLNHNVMYWYQQKSSQAPKLLFHYYDKDFNNEADTPDNFQSRRPNTSFCFLDIRSPGLGDTAMYLCATVGTDEKLFFGSGTQLSVL.

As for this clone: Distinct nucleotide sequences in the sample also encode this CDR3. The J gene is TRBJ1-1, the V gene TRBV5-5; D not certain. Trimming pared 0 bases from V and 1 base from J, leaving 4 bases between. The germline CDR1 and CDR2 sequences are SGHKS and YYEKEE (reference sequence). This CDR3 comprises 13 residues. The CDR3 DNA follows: TGTGCCAGCAGCTTGGATCGGAACACTGAAGCTTTCTTT. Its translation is CASSLDRNTEAFF.

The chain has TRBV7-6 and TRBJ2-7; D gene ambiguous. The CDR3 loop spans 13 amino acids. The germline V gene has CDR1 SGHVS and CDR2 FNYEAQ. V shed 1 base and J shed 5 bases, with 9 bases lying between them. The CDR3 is CASSLGGADEQYF. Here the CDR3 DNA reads TGTGCCAGCAGCTTAGGAGGTGCGGACGAGCAGTACTTC.

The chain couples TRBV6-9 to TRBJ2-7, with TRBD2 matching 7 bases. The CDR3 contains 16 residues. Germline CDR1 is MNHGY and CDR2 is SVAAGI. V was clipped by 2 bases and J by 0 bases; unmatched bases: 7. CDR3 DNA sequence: TGTGCCAGCAGTTATCAGCGGGACCTAATCTCCTACGAGCAGTACTTC. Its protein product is CASSYQRDLISYEQYF.

The DNA for the CDR3 is TGTGCCAGCAGTTTAGGGAGGATTGGCCGCCGGGATAAGAACACTGAAGCTTTCTTT. Translating gives CASSLGRIGRRDKNTEAFF. This rearrangement joins TRBV28 to TRBJ1-1, with unresolved D. CDR1 MDHEN and CDR2 SYDVKM come from the germline V gene. Trimming cost V 2 bases and J 1 base, with 23 bases left between them. CDR3 length equals 19 residues.

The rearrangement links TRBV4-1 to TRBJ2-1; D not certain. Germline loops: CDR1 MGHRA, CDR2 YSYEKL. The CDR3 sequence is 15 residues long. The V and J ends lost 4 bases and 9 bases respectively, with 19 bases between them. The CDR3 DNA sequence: TGCGCCAGCAGCCTCCGGCGCGGAGCCGATCCTGAGCAGTTCTTC. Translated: CASSLRRGADPEQFF.

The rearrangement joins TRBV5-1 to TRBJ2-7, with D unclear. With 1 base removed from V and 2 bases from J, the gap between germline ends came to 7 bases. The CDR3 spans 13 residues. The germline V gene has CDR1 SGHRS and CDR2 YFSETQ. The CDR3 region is CASSLHRTYEQYF. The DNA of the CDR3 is TGCGCCAGCAGCTTGCACAGAACCTACGAGCAGTACTTC. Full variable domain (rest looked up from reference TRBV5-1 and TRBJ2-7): KAGVTQTPRYLIKTRGQQVTLSCSPISGHRSVSWYQQTPGQGLQFLFEYFSETQRNKGNFPGRFSGRQFSNSRSEMNVSTLELGDSALYLCASSLHRTYEQYFGPGTRLTVT.